This T cell receptor (beta chain) is from a study of cytomegalovirus exposure and HLA in healthy donors. The study's findings and limits: Through in vitro validation, three CMV-associated chains were shown to be specific for CMV antigens. The study designated 150 or so TCR beta chains cytomegalovirus-associated. Clusters of TCRs from the first cohort tended to co-occur in the approximately 130 validation repertoires (as a later analysis found).

Concerning this clone itself: Antigen: not known.

Separate from the approximately 670-subject first cohort was the approximately 130-subject validation cohort, to which the donors belonged. The table came from immunoSEQ multiplex PCR; TCRdb's copy has only in-frame clones and leaves some out. This sample has about 360,000 clones, with around 86% found just once. CDR1 is SGHVS, CDR2 FNYEAQ, per germline. V was shortened by 6 bases and J by 6 bases, with 14 bases between the two germline ends. The CDR3 totals 14 residues. This TCR derives from a woman between 18 and 30 years old in good health and CMV-seronegative. Source material: PBMCs. This rearrangement joins TRBV7-6 to TRBJ2-2; D may be TRBD1 (6 bases). The CDR3 is CASSSRGFAGELFF. The CDR3, as DNA: TGTGCCAGCAGTTCAAGGGGGTTCGCCGGGGAGCTGTTTTTT.